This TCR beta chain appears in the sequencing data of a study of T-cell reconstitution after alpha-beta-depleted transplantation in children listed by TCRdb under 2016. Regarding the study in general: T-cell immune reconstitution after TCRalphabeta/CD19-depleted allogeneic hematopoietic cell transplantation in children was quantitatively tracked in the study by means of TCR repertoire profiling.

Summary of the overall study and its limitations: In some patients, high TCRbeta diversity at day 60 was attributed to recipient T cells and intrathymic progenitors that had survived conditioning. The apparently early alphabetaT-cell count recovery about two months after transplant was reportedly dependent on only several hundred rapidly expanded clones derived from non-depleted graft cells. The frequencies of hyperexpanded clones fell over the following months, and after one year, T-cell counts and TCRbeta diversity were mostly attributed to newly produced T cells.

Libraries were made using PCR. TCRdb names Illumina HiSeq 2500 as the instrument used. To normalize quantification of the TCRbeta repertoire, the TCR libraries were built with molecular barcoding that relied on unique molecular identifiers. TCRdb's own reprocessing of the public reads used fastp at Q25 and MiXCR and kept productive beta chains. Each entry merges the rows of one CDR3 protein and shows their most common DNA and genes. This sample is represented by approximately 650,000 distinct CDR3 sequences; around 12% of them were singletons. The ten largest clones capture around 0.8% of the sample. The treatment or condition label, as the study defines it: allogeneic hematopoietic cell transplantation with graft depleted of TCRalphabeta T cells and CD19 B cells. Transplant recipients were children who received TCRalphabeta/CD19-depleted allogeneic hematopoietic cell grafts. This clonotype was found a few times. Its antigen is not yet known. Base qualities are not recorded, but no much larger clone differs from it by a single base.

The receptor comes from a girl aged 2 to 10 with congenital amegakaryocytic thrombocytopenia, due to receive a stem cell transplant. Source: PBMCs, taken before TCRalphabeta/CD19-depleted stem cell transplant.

The nucleotide sequence reads TGTGCCAGCAGCCAAGACTTGGCGGCTTATACGCAGTATTTT. This is translated as CASSQDLAAYTQYF. The rearranged segments are TRBV5-6 and TRBJ2-3, with the D gene not clear enough to name. CDR1 and CDR2, per the germline V gene, are SGHDT and YYEEEE. The CDR3 covers 14 residues, taking in both the cysteine and the phenylalanine. Left in the record is the CDR3 DNA by itself, 42 bases read in frame from the first base. V is reduced by 4 bases and J by 7 bases, leaving a spacing of 16 bases between them.